These 9 T cell receptor beta chains came from one sample sequenced in a study of blood T cell repertoires in COVID-19. Method: immunoSEQ multiplex PCR; TCRdb's copy keeps in-frame clones and lacks some. In the table there are under 200,000 clones, about 82% of which are singletons. Material: peripheral blood. Source of these receptors: a man aged 45 to 65 with active or convalescent COVID-19.

This chain's CDR3 is CASSPRNSPLHF. CDR3 coding DNA: TGTGCCAGCAGCCCCCGTAATTCACCCCTCCACTTT. The V call is TRBV9, the J call TRBJ1-6; D not certain. The CDR3 loop spans 12 amino acids. Germline values: CDR1 SGDLS, CDR2 YYNGEE. Deletions cut 4 bases from V and 6 bases from J, with 5 bases between.

The chain recombines TRBV9 with TRBJ2-1; a possible D gene is TRBD1 (7 bases). The CDR3 runs to 15 residues. V was clipped by 0 bases and J by 7 bases, with 14 bases between them. Germline values: CDR1 SGDLS, CDR2 YYNGEE. The DNA for the CDR3 is TGTGCCAGCAGCGTAGCCAGGGGGGAGTGGAATGAGCAGTTCTTC. The encoded protein is CASSVARGEWNEQFF.

This clone was seen only a few times. The chain combines TRBV13 with TRBJ2-3; D is unclear. Trimming shortened V by 1 base and J by 8 bases, and 10 bases separated the two germline ends. The CDR3 has 13 amino acids. Germline V lookup: CDR1 PRHDT, CDR2 FYEKMQ (reference sequence). CDR3: CASSLVRFPTQYF. In DNA, the CDR3 is TGTGCCAGCAGCTTAGTTCGTTTCCCTACGCAGTATTTT.

This clone was recorded only once. The chain joins TRBV19 to TRBJ1-1; 10 positions match TRBD1. Germline V CDR1 and CDR2: LNHDA, SQIVND (reference sequence). This CDR3 has 15 residues. The ends lost 4 bases at V and 6 bases at J; junction bases unmatched: 8. The CDR3 is CASSTLGQGIAEAFF. In DNA, the CDR3 is TGTGCCAGTAGTACGCTGGGACAGGGGATCGCTGAAGCTTTCTTT.

The chain uses TRBV6-5 and TRBJ2-7, with TRBD1 identical over 8 bases. The V segment lost 2 bases and the J segment 7 bases; nucleotides outside the gene matches: 7. CDR3 length: 14 residues. Germline values: CDR1 MNHEY, CDR2 SVGAGI. The CDR3 sequence is CASSYGQGALEQYF. Here the CDR3 DNA reads TGTGCCAGCAGTTACGGGCAGGGGGCTTTAGAGCAGTACTTC.

This clone was counted a single time. This chain uses TRBV6-5 with TRBJ2-7; 7 bases match TRBD2. CDR3 length: 14 amino acids. J gave up 1 base and V 6 bases, and 6 bases lay outside the gene matches. Germline V gene data show CDR1 as MNHEY and CDR2 as SVGAGI. This CDR3 is CASSRGGSSYEQYF. The CDR3, as DNA: TGTGCCAGCAGCCGCGGCGGGAGTTCCTACGAGCAGTACTTC.

The chain is built from TRBV27 and TRBJ2-5; 10 bases are a match to TRBD2. The CDR3 length is 15 residues. V dropped 8 bases and J dropped 2; count of bases not matched to a gene: 8. The germline gives CDR1 MNHEY, CDR2 SMNVEV (reference sequence). The CDR3 is CASQKREGLQETQYF. Written as DNA, the CDR3 is TGTGCCAGCCAAAAGCGGGAGGGTCTTCAAGAGACCCAGTACTTC.

The chain couples TRBV27 to TRBJ1-1; no clear D gene. Trimming removed 5 bases at V and 3 bases at J, with 19 bases between. Germline V gene sequence: CDR1 MNHEY, CDR2 SMNVEV (reference sequence). This CDR3 region has 16 residues. CDR3 protein: CASSRSPGKSDTEAFF. CDR3 coding DNA: TGTGCCAGCAGTCGAAGCCCGGGGAAATCGGACACTGAAGCTTTCTTT.

This sequence joins TRBV21-1 and TRBJ1-1; TRBD1 was called by the table and not checked on the DNA. TRBV21-1 is an annotated pseudogene. This CDR3 has 15 amino acids. The CDR3 bases are TGTGCCAGCAGGTTATCGACAGGGGTTGACACTGAAGCTTTCTTT. This gives the protein CASRLSTGVDTEAFF.